Included here is one T cell receptor (beta chain) sequence, with context. Its cognate antigen is unknown. These data come from a study of cytomegalovirus exposure and HLA in healthy donors. The study, taken as a whole, reports: The tendency of first-cohort TCR clusters to co-occur in the 120 or so validation repertoires was the finding of a later analysis. Cytomegalovirus status was reportedly diagnosed by the classifier with high sensitivity and specificity. Most observed TCR sequences were rare, whereas some public TCRs were detected in many donors.

Using immunoSEQ multiplex PCR, the repertoire was profiled, and TCRdb retains in-frame clones only, with some absent. This table has 100,000 to 120,000 clones, approximately 85% appearing once. The sequenced sample consisted of PBMCs. The TCR sequence derives from a woman in her late teens or twenties in good health and CMV-seronegative.

The CDR3 nucleotides are TGCGCCAGCAGTGGGTTTGCGGGCTACGAAGAGACCCAGTACTTC. Translated, it gives CASSGFAGYEETQYF. The chain has TRBV10-2 and TRBJ2-5, with D possibly TRBD2 on 5 matching bases. CDR1 is WSHSY, CDR2 SAAADI, per germline. This CDR3 is built from 15 residues. V gave up 4 bases and J gave up 3 bases, with 15 bases separating them.